This T cell receptor (beta chain) was captured by sequencing in a study of CD4 and CD8 cells across lung adenocarcinoma regions. Localized lung adenocarcinoma, a non-small cell lung cancer, affected the donors. Per germline, CDR1 MNHEY and CDR2 SVGAGI. CDR3 length: 17 amino acids. TCRdb called the PCR reads again in MiXCR, with one record for every CDR3 protein. Of 8,000 to 10,000 distinct CDR3 sequences listed, 46% are singletons. The rearrangement joins TRBV6-5 to TRBJ2-3, with 11 bases fitting TRBD2. The J call may be wrong; the DNA end is better matched by TRBJ2-7. The TCR sequence derives from a female donor with lung adenocarcinoma. The CD4 and CD8 labels of this study may be unreliable. Sequenced: CD4+ T cells from the margin of a lung tumor. The CDR3 protein is CASSFRTSGQSADMQYF. The DNA of the CDR3 is TGTGCCAGCAGTTTTCGGACTAGCGGGCAGTCGGCAGATATGCAGTACTTC.